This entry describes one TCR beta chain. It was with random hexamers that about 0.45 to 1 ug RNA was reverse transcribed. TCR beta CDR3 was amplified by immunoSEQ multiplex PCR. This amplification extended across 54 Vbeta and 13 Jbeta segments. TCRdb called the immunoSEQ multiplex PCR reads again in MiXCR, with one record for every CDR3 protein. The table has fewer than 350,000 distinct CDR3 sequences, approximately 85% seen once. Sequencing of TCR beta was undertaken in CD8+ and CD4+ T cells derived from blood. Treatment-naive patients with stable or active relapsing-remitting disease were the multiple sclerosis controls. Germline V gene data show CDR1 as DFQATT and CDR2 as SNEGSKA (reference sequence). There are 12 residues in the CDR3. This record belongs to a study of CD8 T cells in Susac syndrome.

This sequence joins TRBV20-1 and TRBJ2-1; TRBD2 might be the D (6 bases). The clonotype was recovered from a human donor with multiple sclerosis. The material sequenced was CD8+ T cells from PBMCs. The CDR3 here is CSRDSLYNEQFF. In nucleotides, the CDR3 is TGCAGCCGGGACTCACTCTACAATGAGCAGTTCTTC.